This T cell receptor (beta chain) was sequenced during a study of control samples from healthy donors and cancer patients. Trimming cost V 5 bases and J 1 base, with 3 bases left between them. The germline CDR1 and CDR2 sequences are MNHEY and SVGEGT. CDR3 length: 12 residues. The assay was immunoSEQ multiplex PCR, and TCRdb's table has in-frame clones only and misses some. The data contain fewer than 200,000 clones, roughly 88% of them seen just once; the ten biggest clones take up approximately 4.9%. The sequence came from a woman aged 25 to 39 in good health. The chain combines TRBV6-2 or TRBV6-3 with TRBJ2-1; D not resolved. The sample taken for sequencing was blood. Written as DNA, the CDR3 is TGTGCCAGCAGTGGGTCCTACAATGAGCAGTTCTTC. It translates to CASSGSYNEQFF.